This T cell receptor beta chain was sequenced for a study of T cell repertoires in cytomegalovirus infection (dated by TCRdb to about 2019). About the investigation overall: The HLA type of each donor mattered for the analysis, because public TCR beta signatures pointed to carriage of CMV infection along with the matching HLA type.

Sequencing relied on an Illumina HiSeq 1500. The public reads were quality trimmed at Q25 with fastp and then assembled into clones with MiXCR by TCRdb, keeping productive beta chains. Every entry covers one CDR3 protein and lists the most common genes and DNA from its rows. This sample has 290,000 or so distinct CDR3 sequences in its table, and 25% of those were observed once. Of the sample, 14% is held by the ten largest clones. The paper's findings and limits, for the study overall: Cumulative frequency of public TCR beta family members discriminated carriers of CMV infection plus the relevant HLA type in this cohort and an independent roughly 330-donor cohort. In the ex vivo response, HLA-C-restricted CMV-specific TCR beta clonotypes were dominant, and in two of eight donors the single most frequent clonotype came from this HLA-C-restricted group.

Notes on this clonotype: This clone's antigen is unknown. Base qualities are missing; no much larger clone stands one base away.

The CDR3 covers 17 residues, taking in both the cysteine and the phenylalanine. Solely the CDR3 DNA is kept, with 51 bases framed from the first base. The junction shows trimming of 7 bases on V and 4 bases on J, plus 20 bases between the germline ends. CDR1 LNHDA and CDR2 SQIVND are derived from the germline V gene (reference sequence). Source material: PBMCs. The chain is encoded by TRBV19 joined to TRBJ2-6; possibly the D gene is TRBD1, per 5 matching bases. The sequence was obtained from a human donor in good health (CMV status not recorded). Some clones in this sample may be carry-over from other donors' samples. DNA sequence: TGTGCCAGTATCTCGTGGGGCGGAGTAGCCGGGGCCAACGTCCTGACTTTC. Translation gives CASISWGGVAGANVLTF.